One and the same sample provided the 9 T cell receptor beta chains below, sequenced in a study of OX40 agonist ivuxolimab in advanced cancers. The data were produced by immunoSEQ multiplex PCR, yet TCRdb's version contains in-frame clones alone and is incomplete. The sample holds 75,000 to 90,000 clones; more than 70% are singletons and the top ten take 2% to 3%. The sequencing here drew on CD4+ or CD8+ T cells sorted from blood, taken in a trial of the OX40 agonist ivuxolimab. These receptors were taken from an adult with an advanced solid tumor such as melanoma, head and neck, liver or kidney cancer.

The chain carries TRBV6-1 and TRBJ1-5; D call uncertain. V gave up 6 bases and J gave up 3 bases, with 9 bases separating them. Germline CDR1 MNHNS, CDR2 SASEGT. This CDR3 has 13 residues. CDR3 in DNA: TGTGCCAGCAGCGGGTGGTACAATCAGCCCCAGCATTTT. Translated, it gives CASSGWYNQPQHF.

The gene calls are TRBV28 and TRBJ2-7, with D perhaps matching TRBD1 or TRBD2 (5 bases each). This CDR3 is built from 13 residues. The V gene's germline CDR1 is MDHEN and CDR2 SYDVKM. V was pared by 5 bases and J by 3 bases, with 11 bases between. The CDR3 protein is CASSEGPLYEQYF. The CDR3 nucleotides are TGTGCCAGCAGTGAGGGACCTCTCTACGAGCAGTACTTC.

Here the CDR3 reads CASSPPLDRGPKGNQPQHF. The CDR3 bases are TGTGCCAGCAGCCCGCCGCTGGACAGGGGCCCCAAGGGCAATCAGCCCCAGCATTTT. This chain uses TRBV5-4 with TRBJ1-5; 9 nucleotides agree with TRBD1. Germline assignment: CDR1 SGHNT and CDR2 YYREEE (reference sequence). V was pared by 4 bases and J by 2 bases, with 16 bases of the junction left unmatched. This CDR3 contains 19 residues. Combining the CDR3 with reference TRBV5-4 and TRBJ1-5 gives the whole variable domain ETGVTQSPTHLIKTRGQQVTLRCSSQSGHNTVSWYQQALGQGPQFIFQYYREEENGRGNFPPRFSGLQFPNYSSELNVNALELDDSALYLCASSPPLDRGPKGNQPQHFGDGTRLSIL.

CDR3 in DNA: TGCGCCAGCAGCCAAGGGAAACATACGCAGTATTTT. Protein: CASSQGKHTQYF. V gene TRBV4-3 combines with J gene TRBJ2-3; no firm D call. The CDR3 covers 12 residues. V was cut by 1 base and J by 7 bases, with 6 bases left in between. CDR1 and CDR2 from the germline V gene are LGHNA and YSLEER.

The sample holds a few counts of this clone. The V gene is TRBV2, the J gene TRBJ1-5; D is unclear. The CDR3 consists of 14 residues. From germline, CDR1 is SNHLY and CDR2 FYNNEI. The V and J ends lost 8 bases and 6 bases respectively, with 17 bases between them. The chain's CDR3 is CASSDLLVSQPQHF. The CDR3 DNA follows: TGTGCCAGCTCAGATTTATTGGTCAGTCAGCCCCAGCATTTT.

The chain uses TRBV18 and TRBJ2-3; 11 positions match TRBD1. The V and J ends lost 4 bases and 5 bases, in that order; junction bases with no gene match: 5. The CDR3 totals 15 residues. The germline gives CDR1 KGHSH, CDR2 LQKENI. The CDR3 spells CASSLGQGAVDTQYF. Written as DNA, the CDR3 is TGTGCCAGCTCACTCGGACAGGGGGCGGTAGATACGCAGTATTTT.

The rearrangement joins TRBV4-1 to TRBJ1-2; D gene uncertain. The CDR3 has 15 residues. V lost 0 bases, J lost 4 bases, and 12 bases lay in between. The V gene's germline CDR1 is MGHRA and CDR2 YSYEKL. The CDR3 region is CASSQDAEVPYGYTF. The CDR3 region has the DNA TGCGCCAGCAGCCAAGATGCGGAGGTTCCCTATGGCTACACCTTC.

This clone appeared once. The rearrangement joins TRBV9 to TRBJ2-5; the match to TRBD1 covers 7 bases. The CDR3 length is 13 residues. The V gene end was trimmed by 4 bases and the J gene end by 1 base; junction bases not matched to a gene: 1. Germline values: CDR1 SGDLS, CDR2 YYNGEE. The DNA of the CDR3 is TGTGCCAGCAGCCGGACAGGCCAAGAGACCCAGTACTTC. Translating it yields CASSRTGQETQYF.

This clone has a single count. This chain connects TRBV4-1 to TRBJ1-2; tentative D call: TRBD1 (6 bases). This CDR3 has 14 residues. CDR1 is MGHRA and CDR2 is YSYEKL in the germline V gene. Between the trimmed V and J ends, which lost 0 bases and 8 bases, there was a span of 13 bases. CDR3 sequence reads: CASSQDRGLGGYTF. The CDR3 nucleotides are TGCGCCAGCAGCCAAGATAGGGGGTTAGGCGGCTACACCTTC.